This TCR beta chain was identified in a study of OX40 agonist ivuxolimab in advanced cancers. Whole-study context: While on treatment, patients had intravenous ivuxolimab at 0.01 to 10 mg/kg every 2 weeks. A mean age of approximately 64 years, range about 23 to 90, was recorded, and roughly 83% were male.

Remarks on this clone: Its antigen is currently unknown.

Overall study results and limits: Within 6 weeks, CD4+ and CD8+ blood T cells expanded clonally at 0.1 to 3.0 mg/kg. Low normalized T-cell clonal expansion was additionally recorded for some nonresponders.

Clones were sequenced by immunoSEQ multiplex PCR, and TCRdb holds only the in-frame ones, with some missing. The sample has under 95,000 clones; about nine tenths are singletons. The sequence came from an adult with an advanced solid tumor such as melanoma, head and neck, liver or kidney cancer. The input for sequencing was CD4+ or CD8+ T cells sorted from blood, taken in a trial of the OX40 agonist ivuxolimab.

The CDR3 loop reads CASSQAGGQGQETQYF. The CDR3 DNA is TGTGCCAGCAGCCAAGCCGGGGGACAGGGACAAGAGACCCAGTACTTC. The chain joins TRBV14 to TRBJ2-5; 9 bases are shared with TRBD1. Trimming at V came to 1 base and at J to 2 bases, leaving 5 bases not matched to a gene. From germline, CDR1 is SGHDN and CDR2 FVKESK. The CDR3 is made up of 16 amino acids.